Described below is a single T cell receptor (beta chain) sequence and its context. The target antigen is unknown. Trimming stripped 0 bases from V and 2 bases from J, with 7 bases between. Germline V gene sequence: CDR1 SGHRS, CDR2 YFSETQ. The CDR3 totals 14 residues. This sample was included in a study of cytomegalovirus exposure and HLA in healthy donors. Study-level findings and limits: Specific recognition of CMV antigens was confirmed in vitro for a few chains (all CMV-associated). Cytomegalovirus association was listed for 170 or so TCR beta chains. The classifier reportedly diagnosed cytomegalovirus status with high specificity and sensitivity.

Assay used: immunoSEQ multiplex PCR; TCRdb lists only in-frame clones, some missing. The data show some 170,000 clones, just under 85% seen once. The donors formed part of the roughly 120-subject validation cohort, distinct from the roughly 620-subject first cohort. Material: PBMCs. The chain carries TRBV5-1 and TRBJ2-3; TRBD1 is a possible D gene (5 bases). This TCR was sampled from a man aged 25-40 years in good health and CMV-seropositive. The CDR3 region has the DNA TGCGCCAGCAGCTTGGCACAGGACACAGATACGCAGTATTTT. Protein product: CASSLAQDTDTQYF.